A single sample is the source of the 8 T cell receptor beta chains below, sequenced in a study of T cell responses to AZD1222 COVID-19 vaccine. The data were produced by immunoSEQ multiplex PCR, yet TCRdb's version contains in-frame clones alone and is incomplete. The sample lists 150,000 to 200,000 clones; around 94% were seen once. The sequencing used peripheral blood, collected 28 days after the second dose of the MenACWY control vaccine. These receptors came from an adult who received the MenACWY meningococcal vaccine as a control.

The V call is TRBV4-2, the J call TRBJ2-7; D unresolved. Germline CDR1 is LGHNA and CDR2 is YNFKEQ. Trimming stripped 0 bases from V and 2 bases from J, with 11 bases between. The CDR3 is 15 amino acids. The CDR3 sequence is CASSQDLVETYEQYF. Here the CDR3 DNA reads TGTGCCAGCAGCCAAGATTTGGTCGAAACCTACGAGCAGTACTTC.

CDR3 residues: CASSSVSDRGTYEQYF. CDR3 in DNA: TGTGCCAGCAGTTCGGTCTCGGACAGGGGGACCTACGAGCAGTACTTC. The chain couples TRBV6-2 or TRBV6-3 to TRBJ2-7, with 10 positions matching TRBD1. The junction had 8 bases not matched to a gene; V was cut back by 4 bases and J by 2 bases. The CDR3 is 16 residues long. Germline V CDR1 and CDR2: MNHEY, SVGEGT.

The genes are TRBV11-3 and TRBJ2-1; 10 bases match TRBD2. The CDR3 is 16 residues long. Germline-derived CDR1 and CDR2 are SGHNT and YENEEA. V shed 3 bases, J shed 9 bases, and the junction held 11 bases outside the gene matches. In nucleotides, the CDR3 is TGTGCCAGCAGCTTTAACCCGCTAGCGGGAGAGGTTGAGCAGTTCTTC. Protein sequence: CASSFNPLAGEVEQFF. The full variable domain, rest sourced from reference TRBV11-3 and TRBJ2-1, is EAGVVQSPRYKIIEKKQPVAFWCNPISGHNTLYWYLQNLGQGPELLIRYENEEAVDDSQLPKDRFSAERLKGVDSTLKIQPAELGDSAVYLCASSFNPLAGEVEQFFGPGTRLTVL.

The rearrangement joins TRBV4-3 to TRBJ2-7; possible D gene TRBD2, 6 bases. The CDR3 spans 16 residues. The V gene's germline CDR1 is LGHNA and CDR2 YSLEER. The V end was cut by 0 bases, the J end by 2 bases, with 14 bases between. In nucleotides, the CDR3 is TGCGCCAGCAGCCAAGAATTCGGGGGTACACCCTACGAGCAGTACTTC. It is translated as CASSQEFGGTPYEQYF.

This chain connects TRBV7-8 to TRBJ2-5; D is unresolved. The CDR3 loop spans 13 amino acids. Trimming took off 5 bases at V and 5 bases at J, with 12 bases between the two ends. Germline CDR1 SGHVS, CDR2 FQNEAQ. The CDR3 region is CASSLRTGETQYF. The CDR3 DNA follows: TGTGCCAGCAGCCTACGGACCGGGGAGACCCAGTACTTC.

The gene calls are TRBV3-1 (or the pseudogene TRBV3-2) and TRBJ1-2; TRBD1 aligns across 11 bases. Germline assignment: CDR1 LGHDT and CDR2 YNNKEL (reference sequence). The CDR3 has 14 residues. The V segment lost 4 bases and the J segment 4 bases; nucleotides outside the gene matches: 2. The CDR3 sequence is CASSRGTGGYGYTF. Here the CDR3 DNA reads TGTGCCAGCAGCCGAGGGACAGGGGGCTATGGCTACACCTTC.

The V and J genes are TRBV14 and TRBJ2-7; possible D gene TRBD1, 7 bases. Trimming removed 4 bases at V and 5 bases at J, with 18 bases between. The CDR3 runs to 15 residues. CDR1 and CDR2 (germline): SGHDN, FVKESK. As DNA, the CDR3 is TGTGCCAGCAGCCCGCAACAGGGGAGGATGGACGAGCAGTACTTC. Its protein is CASSPQQGRMDEQYF. The entire variable domain, with the rest obtained from reference TRBV14 and TRBJ2-7, is as follows: EAGVTQFPSHSVIEKGQTVTLRCDPISGHDNLYWYRRVMGKEIKFLLHFVKESKQDESGMPNNRFLAERTGGTYSTLKVQPAELEDSGVYFCASSPQQGRMDEQYFGPGTRLTVT.

V and J are TRBV6-5 and TRBJ2-2; tentative D call: TRBD1 (6 bases). Trimming took 6 bases from V and 0 from J, leaving 8 bases between them. Germline V lookup: CDR1 MNHEY, CDR2 SVGAGI. This CDR3 contains 14 residues. The CDR3, as DNA: TGTGCCAGCAGGGGGGCCGCGAACACCGGGGAGCTGTTTTTT. Translated, it gives CASRGAANTGELFF.